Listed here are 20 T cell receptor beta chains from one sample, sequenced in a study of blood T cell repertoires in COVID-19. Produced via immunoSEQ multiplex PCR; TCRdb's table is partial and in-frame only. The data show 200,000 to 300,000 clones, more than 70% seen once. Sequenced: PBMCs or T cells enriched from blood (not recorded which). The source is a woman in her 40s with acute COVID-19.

CDR3 nucleotides: TGTGCCAGCAGTCGGACTAGCGGGAGTGGTGAGCAGTTCTTC. Translation: CASSRTSGSGEQFF. The chain employs TRBV6-5 and TRBJ2-1; 13 nucleotides line up with TRBD2. The CDR3 runs 14 residues. The V gene end was trimmed by 5 bases and the J gene end by 9 bases; junction bases not matched to a gene: 4. Germline CDR1 is MNHEY and CDR2 is SVGAGI.

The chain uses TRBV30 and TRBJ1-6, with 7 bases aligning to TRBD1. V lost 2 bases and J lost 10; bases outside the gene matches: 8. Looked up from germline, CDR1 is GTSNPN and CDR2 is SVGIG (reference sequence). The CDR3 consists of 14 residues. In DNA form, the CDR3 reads TGTGCCTGGAGTACGGGACAGAGAAACTCACCCCTCCACTTT. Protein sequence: CAWSTGQRNSPLHF.

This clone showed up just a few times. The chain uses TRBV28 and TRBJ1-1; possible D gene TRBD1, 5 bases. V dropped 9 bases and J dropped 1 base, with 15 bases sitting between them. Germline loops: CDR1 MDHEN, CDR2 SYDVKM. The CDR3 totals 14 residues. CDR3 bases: TGTGCCAGTCTGACTGGGGCGGAGAACACTGAAGCTTTCTTT. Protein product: CASLTGAENTEAFF. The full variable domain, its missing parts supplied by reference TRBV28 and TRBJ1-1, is DVKVTQSSRYLVKRTGEKVFLECVQDMDHENMFWYRQDPGLGLRLIYFSYDVKMKEKGDIPEGYSVSREKKERFSLILESASTNQTSMYLCASLTGAENTEAFFGQGTRLTVV.

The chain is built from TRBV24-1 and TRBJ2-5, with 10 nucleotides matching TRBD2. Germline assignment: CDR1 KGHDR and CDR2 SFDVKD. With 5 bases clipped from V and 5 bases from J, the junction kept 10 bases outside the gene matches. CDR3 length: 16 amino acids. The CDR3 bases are TGTGCCACCAGTGGCCTTCCTAGCGGGAGAGTGGAGACCCAGTACTTC. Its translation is CATSGLPSGRVETQYF.

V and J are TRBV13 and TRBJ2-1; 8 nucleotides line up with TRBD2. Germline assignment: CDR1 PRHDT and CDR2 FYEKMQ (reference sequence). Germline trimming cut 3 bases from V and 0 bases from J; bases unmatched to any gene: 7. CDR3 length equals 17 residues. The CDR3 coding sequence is TGTGCCAGCAGCTTTCCCTTAGCGGGAAGCTCCTACAATGAGCAGTTCTTC. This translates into CASSFPLAGSSYNEQFF.

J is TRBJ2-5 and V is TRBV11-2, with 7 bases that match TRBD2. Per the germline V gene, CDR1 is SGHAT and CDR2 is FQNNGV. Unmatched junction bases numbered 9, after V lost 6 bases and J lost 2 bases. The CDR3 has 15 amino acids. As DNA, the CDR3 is TGTGCCAGCAGAAAAGGGACTACGAGACAAGAGACCCAGTACTTC. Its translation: CASRKGTTRQETQYF. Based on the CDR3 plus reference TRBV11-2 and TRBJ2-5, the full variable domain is EAGVAQSPRYKIIEKRQSVAFWCNPISGHATLYWYQQILGQGPKLLIQFQNNGVVDDSQLPKDRFSAERLKGVDSTLKIQPAKLEDSAVYLCASRKGTTRQETQYFGPGTRLLVL.

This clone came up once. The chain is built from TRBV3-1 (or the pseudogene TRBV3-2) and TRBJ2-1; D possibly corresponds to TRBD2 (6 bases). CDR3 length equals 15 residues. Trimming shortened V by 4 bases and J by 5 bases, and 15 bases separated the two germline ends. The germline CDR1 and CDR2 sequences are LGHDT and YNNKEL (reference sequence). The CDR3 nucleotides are TGTGCCAGCAGCCGGCTCCCGGGGGAAAACAATGAGCAGTTCTTC. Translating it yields CASSRLPGENNEQFF.

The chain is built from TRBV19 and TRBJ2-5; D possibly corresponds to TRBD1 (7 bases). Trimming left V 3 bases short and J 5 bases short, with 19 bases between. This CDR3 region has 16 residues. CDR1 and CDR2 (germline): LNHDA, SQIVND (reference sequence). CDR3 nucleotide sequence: TGTGCCAGTAGTATTCGATACAGGGGCGGGAAGGAGACCCAGTACTTC. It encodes CASSIRYRGGKETQYF.

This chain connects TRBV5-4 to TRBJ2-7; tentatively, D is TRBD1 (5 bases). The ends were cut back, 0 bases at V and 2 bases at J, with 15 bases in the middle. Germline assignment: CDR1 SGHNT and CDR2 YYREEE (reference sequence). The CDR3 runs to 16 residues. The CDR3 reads CASSLDGFTGTYEQYV. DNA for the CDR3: TGTGCCAGCAGCTTGGATGGATTTACAGGCACCTACGAGCAGTACGTC.

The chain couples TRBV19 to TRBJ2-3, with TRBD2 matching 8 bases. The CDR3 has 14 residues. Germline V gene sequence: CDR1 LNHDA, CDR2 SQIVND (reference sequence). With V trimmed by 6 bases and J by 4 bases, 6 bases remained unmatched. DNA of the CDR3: TGTGCCAGTAGGAGCGGGGGTCGGCCAGATACGCAGTATTTT. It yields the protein CASRSGGRPDTQYF.

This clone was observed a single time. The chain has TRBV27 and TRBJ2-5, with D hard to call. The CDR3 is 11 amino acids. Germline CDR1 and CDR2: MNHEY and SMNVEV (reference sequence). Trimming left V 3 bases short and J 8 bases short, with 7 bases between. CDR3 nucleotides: TGTGCCAGCAGTTTCGGAGTTACCCAGTACTTC. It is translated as CASSFGVTQYF.

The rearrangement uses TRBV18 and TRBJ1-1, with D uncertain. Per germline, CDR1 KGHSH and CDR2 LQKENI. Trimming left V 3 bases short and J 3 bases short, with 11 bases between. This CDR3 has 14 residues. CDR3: CASSPREGYTEAFF. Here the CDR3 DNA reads TGTGCCAGCTCACCCCGAGAGGGCTACACTGAAGCTTTCTTT.

CDR3 in DNA: TGCAGCGCCACACAGGGGGGTGATGGCTACACCTTC. Translated, it gives CSATQGGDGYTF. The rearrangement joins TRBV29-1 to TRBJ1-2; TRBD1 matches 8 bases. CDR3 length equals 12 residues. V shed 7 bases and J 6 bases; nucleotides not matched to a gene: 7. CDR1 is SQVTM, CDR2 ANQGSEA, per germline.

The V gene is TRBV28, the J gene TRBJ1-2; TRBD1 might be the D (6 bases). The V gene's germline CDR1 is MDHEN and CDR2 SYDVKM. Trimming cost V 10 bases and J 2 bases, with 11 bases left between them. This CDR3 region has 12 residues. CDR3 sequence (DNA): TGTGCCATCCTCAGGGGAAACTATGGCTACACCTTC. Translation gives CAILRGNYGYTF.

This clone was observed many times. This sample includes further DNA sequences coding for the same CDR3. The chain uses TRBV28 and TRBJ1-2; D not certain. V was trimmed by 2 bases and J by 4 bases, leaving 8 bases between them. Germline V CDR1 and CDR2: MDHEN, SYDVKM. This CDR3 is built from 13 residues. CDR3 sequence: CASSLRGTYGYTF. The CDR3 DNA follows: TGTGCCAGCAGTTTACGGGGAACCTATGGCTACACCTTC.

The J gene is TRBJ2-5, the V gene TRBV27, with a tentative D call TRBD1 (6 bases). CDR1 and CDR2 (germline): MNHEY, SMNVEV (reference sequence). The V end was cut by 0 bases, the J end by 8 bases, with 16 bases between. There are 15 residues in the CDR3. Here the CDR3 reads CASSLSPGTWSTQYF. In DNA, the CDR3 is TGTGCCAGCAGTTTATCCCCCGGGACATGGTCTACCCAGTACTTC.

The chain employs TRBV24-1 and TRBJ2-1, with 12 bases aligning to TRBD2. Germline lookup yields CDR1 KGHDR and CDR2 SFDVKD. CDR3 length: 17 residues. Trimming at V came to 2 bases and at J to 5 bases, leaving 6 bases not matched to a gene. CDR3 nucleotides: TGTGCCACCAGTGATTCCAAGACTAGCGGGAGCGACAATGAGCAGTTCTTC. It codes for CATSDSKTSGSDNEQFF.

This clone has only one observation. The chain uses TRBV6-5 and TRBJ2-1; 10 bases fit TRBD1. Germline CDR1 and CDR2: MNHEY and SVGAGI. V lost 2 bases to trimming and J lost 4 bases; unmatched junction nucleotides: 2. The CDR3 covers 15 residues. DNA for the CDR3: TGTGCCAGCAGTTACCTGGGACAGGGGTACAATGAGCAGTTCTTC. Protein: CASSYLGQGYNEQFF.

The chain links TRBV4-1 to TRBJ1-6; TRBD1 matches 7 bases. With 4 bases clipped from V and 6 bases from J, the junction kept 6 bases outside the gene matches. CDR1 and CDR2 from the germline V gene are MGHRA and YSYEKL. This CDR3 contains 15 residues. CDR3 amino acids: CASSRADRINSPLHF. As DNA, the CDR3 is TGCGCCAGCAGCCGGGCGGACAGGATTAATTCACCCCTCCACTTT.

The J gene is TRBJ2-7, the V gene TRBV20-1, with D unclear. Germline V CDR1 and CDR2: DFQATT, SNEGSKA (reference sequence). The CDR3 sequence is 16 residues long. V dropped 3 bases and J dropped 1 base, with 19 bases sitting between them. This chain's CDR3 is CSASPGSTIGSYEQYF. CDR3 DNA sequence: TGCAGTGCTAGTCCCGGCAGCACGATCGGGTCCTACGAGCAGTACTTC.